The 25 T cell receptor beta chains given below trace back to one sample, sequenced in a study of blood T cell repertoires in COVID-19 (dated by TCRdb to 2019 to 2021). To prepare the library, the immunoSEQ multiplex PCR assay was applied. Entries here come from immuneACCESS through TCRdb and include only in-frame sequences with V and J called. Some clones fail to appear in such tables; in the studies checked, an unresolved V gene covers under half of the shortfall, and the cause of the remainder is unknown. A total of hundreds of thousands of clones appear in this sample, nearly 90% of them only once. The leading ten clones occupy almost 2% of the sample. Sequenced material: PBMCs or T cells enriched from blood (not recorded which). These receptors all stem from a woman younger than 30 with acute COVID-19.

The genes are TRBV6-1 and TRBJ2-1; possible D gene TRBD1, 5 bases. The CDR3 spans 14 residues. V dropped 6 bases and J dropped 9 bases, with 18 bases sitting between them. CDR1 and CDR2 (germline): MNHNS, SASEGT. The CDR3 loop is CASSQTPQGTEQFF. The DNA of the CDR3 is TGTGCCAGCAGCCAGACTCCTCAGGGCACTGAGCAGTTCTTC.

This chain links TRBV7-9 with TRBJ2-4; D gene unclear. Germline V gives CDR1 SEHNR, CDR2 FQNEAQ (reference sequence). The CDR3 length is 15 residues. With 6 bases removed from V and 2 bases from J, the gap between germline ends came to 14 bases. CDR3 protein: CASSPPRVSKNIQYF. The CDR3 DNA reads TGTGCCAGCAGTCCTCCTCGGGTGTCCAAAAACATTCAGTACTTC.

The CDR3 sequence is CASSLTRQGGNEKLFF. The CDR3 DNA follows: TGTGCCAGCAGCTTGACCCGACAGGGAGGTAATGAAAAACTGTTTTTT. The chain uses TRBV7-6 and TRBJ1-4; 7 bases line up with TRBD1. Germline V gene lookup returns CDR1 SGHVS and CDR2 FNYEAQ. CDR3 length equals 16 residues. After removal of 3 bases from V and 4 bases from J, the junction contained 8 bases not matched to a gene.

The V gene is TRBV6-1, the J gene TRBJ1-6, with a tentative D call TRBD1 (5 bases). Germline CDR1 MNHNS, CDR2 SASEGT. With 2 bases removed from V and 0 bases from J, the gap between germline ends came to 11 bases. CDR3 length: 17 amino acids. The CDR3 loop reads CASSEQGGNSYNSPLHF. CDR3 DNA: TGTGCCAGCAGTGAACAGGGCGGAAACTCCTATAATTCACCCCTCCACTTT.

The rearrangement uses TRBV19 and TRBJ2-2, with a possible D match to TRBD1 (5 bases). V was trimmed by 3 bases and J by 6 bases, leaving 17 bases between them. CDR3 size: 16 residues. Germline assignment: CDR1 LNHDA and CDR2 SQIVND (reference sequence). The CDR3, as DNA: TGTGCCAGTAGTATGGTAAGGCAGGGAAGCGCCGGGGAGCTGTTTTTT. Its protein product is CASSMVRQGSAGELFF.

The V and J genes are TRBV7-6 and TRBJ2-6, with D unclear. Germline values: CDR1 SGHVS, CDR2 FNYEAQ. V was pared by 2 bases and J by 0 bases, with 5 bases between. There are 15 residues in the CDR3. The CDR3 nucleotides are TGTGCCAGCAGCTTATCCAACTCTGGGGCCAACGTCCTGACTTTC. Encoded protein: CASSLSNSGANVLTF.

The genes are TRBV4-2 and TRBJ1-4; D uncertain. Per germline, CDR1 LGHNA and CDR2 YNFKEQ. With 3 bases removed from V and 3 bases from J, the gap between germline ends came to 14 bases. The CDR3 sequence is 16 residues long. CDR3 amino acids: CASSQDLTRSNEKLFF. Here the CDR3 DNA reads TGTGCCAGCAGCCAGGACTTGACACGATCTAATGAAAAACTGTTTTTT.

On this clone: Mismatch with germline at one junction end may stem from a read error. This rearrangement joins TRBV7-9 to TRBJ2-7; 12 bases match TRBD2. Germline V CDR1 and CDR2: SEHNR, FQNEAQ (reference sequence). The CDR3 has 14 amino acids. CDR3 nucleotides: TGTGCCAGCAGCCTAGCGGGAGGGCCCGACGAGCAGTACTTC. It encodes CASSLAGGPDEQYF. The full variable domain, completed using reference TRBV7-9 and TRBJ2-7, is DTGVSQNPRHKITKRGQNVTFRCDPISEHNRLYWYRQTLGQGPEFLTYFQNEAQLEKSRLLSDRFSAERPKGSFSTLEIQRTEQGDSAMYLCASSLAGGPDEQYFGPGTRLTVT.

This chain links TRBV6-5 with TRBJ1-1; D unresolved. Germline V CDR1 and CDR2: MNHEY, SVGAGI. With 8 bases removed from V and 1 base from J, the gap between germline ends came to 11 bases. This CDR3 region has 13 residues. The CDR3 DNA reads TGTGCCAGCCTCACCCAGGCGAACACTGAAGCTTTCTTT. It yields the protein CASLTQANTEAFF.

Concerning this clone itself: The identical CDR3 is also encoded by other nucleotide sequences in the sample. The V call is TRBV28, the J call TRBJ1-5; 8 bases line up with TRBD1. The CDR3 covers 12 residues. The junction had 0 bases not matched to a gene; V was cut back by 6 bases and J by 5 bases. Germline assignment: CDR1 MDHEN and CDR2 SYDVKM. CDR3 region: CASRTGDQPQHF. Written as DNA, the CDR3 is TGTGCCAGCAGGACAGGGGATCAGCCCCAGCATTTT.

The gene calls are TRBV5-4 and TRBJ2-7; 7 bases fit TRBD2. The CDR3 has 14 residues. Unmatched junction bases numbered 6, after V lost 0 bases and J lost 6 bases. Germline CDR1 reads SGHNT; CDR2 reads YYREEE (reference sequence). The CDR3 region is CASSLGWEGGEQYF. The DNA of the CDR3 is TGTGCCAGCAGCTTGGGATGGGAGGGAGGCGAGCAGTACTTC.

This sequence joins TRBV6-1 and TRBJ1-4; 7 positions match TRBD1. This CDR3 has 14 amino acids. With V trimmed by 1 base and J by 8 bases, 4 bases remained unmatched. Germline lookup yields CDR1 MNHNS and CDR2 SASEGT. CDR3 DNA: TGTGCCAGCAGTGAAGGGACAGGAGGAGAAAAACTGTTTTTT. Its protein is CASSEGTGGEKLFF.

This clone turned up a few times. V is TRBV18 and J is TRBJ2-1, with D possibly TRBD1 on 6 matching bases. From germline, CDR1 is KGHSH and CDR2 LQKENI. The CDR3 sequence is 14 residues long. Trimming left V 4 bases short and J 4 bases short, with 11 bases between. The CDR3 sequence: CASSLQQGYNEQFF. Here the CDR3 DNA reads TGTGCCAGCTCACTACAACAGGGTTACAATGAGCAGTTCTTC.

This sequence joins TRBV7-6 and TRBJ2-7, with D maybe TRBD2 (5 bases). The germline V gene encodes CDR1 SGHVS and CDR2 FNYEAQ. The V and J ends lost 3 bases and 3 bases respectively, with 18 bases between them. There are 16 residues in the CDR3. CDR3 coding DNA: TGTGCCAGCAGCTTTAGTGCGAGTGGCGGGTACTACGAGCAGTACTTC. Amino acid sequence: CASSFSASGGYYEQYF.

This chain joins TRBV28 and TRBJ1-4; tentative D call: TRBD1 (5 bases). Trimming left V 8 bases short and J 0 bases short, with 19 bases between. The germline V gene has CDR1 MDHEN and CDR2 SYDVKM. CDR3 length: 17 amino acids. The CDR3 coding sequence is TGTGCCAGCGCCGACAGCGACTTATATACAACTAATGAAAAACTGTTTTTT. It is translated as CASADSDLYTTNEKLFF.

CDR3 in DNA: TGTGCCAGCAGTGGAACAGGGTTAGCTCAGCCCCAGCATTTT. It yields the protein CASSGTGLAQPQHF. The gene calls are TRBV28 and TRBJ1-5, with TRBD1 as a possible D gene (6 bases). V was trimmed by 5 bases and J by 6 bases, leaving 14 bases between them. The germline V gene has CDR1 MDHEN and CDR2 SYDVKM. There are 14 residues in the CDR3. Full variable domain (outside the CDR3, taken from reference TRBV28 and TRBJ1-5): DVKVTQSSRYLVKRTGEKVFLECVQDMDHENMFWYRQDPGLGLRLIYFSYDVKMKEKGDIPEGYSVSREKKERFSLILESASTNQTSMYLCASSGTGLAQPQHFGDGTRLSIL.

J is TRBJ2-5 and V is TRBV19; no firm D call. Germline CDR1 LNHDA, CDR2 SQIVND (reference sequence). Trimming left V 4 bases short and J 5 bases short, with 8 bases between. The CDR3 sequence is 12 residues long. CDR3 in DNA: TGTGCCAGTAGTACCCAACGGGAGACCCAGTACTTC. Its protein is CASSTQRETQYF.

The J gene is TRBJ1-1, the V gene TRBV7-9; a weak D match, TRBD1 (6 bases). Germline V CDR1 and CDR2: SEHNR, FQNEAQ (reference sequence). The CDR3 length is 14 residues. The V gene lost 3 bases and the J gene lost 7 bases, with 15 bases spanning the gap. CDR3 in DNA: TGTGCCAGCAGCTTTGGGCAGGGGAGGGTTGAAGCTTTCTTT. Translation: CASSFGQGRVEAFF.

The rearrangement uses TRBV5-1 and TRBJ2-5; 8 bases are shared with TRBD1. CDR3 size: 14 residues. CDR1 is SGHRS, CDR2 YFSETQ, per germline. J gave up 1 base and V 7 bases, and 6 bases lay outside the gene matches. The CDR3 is CASSTGGFQETQYF. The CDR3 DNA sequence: TGCGCCAGCTCCACAGGGGGGTTCCAAGAGACCCAGTACTTC.

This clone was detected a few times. DNA of the CDR3: TGTGCCTGGAGTGAGCCGCTTATTAATCAGCCCCAGCATTTT. It specifies CAWSEPLINQPQHF. This chain joins TRBV30 and TRBJ1-5; no clear D gene. V lost 1 base and J lost 4, with 11 bases in between. The germline V gene has CDR1 GTSNPN and CDR2 SVGIG (reference sequence). The CDR3 loop spans 14 amino acids.

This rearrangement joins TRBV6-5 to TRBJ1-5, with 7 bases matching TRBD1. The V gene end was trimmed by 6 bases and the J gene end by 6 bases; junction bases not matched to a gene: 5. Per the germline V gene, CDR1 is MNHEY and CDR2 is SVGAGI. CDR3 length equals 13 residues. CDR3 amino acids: CASRGQNFQPQHF. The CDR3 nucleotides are TGTGCCAGCAGGGGACAGAACTTTCAGCCCCAGCATTTT.

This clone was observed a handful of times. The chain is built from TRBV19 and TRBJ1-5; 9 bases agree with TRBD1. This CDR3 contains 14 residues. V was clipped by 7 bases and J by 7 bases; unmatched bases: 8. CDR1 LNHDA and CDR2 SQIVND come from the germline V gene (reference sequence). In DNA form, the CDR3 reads TGTGCCAGTAAGACCGGACAGGGGCTGCAGCCCCAGCATTTT. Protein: CASKTGQGLQPQHF.

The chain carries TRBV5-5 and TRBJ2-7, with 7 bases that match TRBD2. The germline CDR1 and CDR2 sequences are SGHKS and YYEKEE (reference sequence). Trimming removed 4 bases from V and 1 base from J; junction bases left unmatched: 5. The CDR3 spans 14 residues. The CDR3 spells CASSPSGRSYEQYF. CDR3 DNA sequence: TGTGCCAGCAGCCCTAGCGGACGATCCTACGAGCAGTACTTC.

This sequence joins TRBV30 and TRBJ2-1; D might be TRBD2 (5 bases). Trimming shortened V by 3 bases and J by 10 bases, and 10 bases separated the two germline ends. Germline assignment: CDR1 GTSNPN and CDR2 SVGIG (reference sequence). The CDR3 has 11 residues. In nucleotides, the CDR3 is TGTGCCTGGAGCCAACTAGGGGAGCAGTTCTTC. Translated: CAWSQLGEQFF.

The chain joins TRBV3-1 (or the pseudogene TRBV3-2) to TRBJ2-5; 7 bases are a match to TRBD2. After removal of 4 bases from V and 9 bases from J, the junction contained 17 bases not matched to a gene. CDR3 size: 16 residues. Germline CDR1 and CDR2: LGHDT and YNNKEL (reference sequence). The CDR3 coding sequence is TGTGCCAGCAGCCGCCGAGGAGCGGGGCTAGTTGAAGCCCAGTACTTC. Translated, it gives CASSRRGAGLVEAQYF.